This T cell receptor (beta chain) was recovered during a study of blood T cell repertoires in COVID-19. The data were produced by immunoSEQ multiplex PCR, yet TCRdb's version contains in-frame clones alone and is incomplete. The sample has some 180,000 clones, 60% to 85% seen once; the top ten hold 8.6%. The sample was peripheral blood. The TCR sequence derives from a woman between 50 and 59 years old with active or convalescent COVID-19.

The CDR3 coding sequence is TGTGCCAGCAGCCAAAGGGGGCGCACAGATTATGGCTACACCTTC. As protein: CASSQRGRTDYGYTF. The chain recombines TRBV3-1 (or the pseudogene TRBV3-2) with TRBJ1-2; the match to TRBD1 covers 7 bases. This CDR3 contains 15 residues. V gave up 2 bases and J gave up 5 bases; unmatched junction bases: 8. CDR1 is LGHDT, CDR2 YNNKEL, per germline (reference sequence).